The 14 T cell receptor beta chains given below trace back to one sample, sequenced in a study of shared clonotypes between healthy human individuals (TCRdb year 2020). The library relied on the immunoSEQ multiplex PCR assay. TCRdb stores this immuneACCESS table with in-frame sequences only. Part of the clones is absent; in the studies checked, under half of the shortfall reflects unresolved V genes, and no reason is known for the rest. The table for this sample lists about 680,000 clones; over 65% of them were counted only once. The top ten clonotypes cover 1.7% of the sample. The sequencing input was memory CD4+ T cells sorted from blood. The cell subset or site label here, explained by the study, means: CD45RA-negative fraction. Every receptor here comes from a woman aged 25 to 45 in good health.

The gene calls are TRBV4-1 and TRBJ1-2; D possibly corresponds to TRBD1 (5 bases). The CDR3 sequence is 17 residues long. Deletions cut 0 bases from V and 4 bases from J, with 18 bases between. Germline V lookup: CDR1 MGHRA, CDR2 YSYEKL. CDR3 sequence: CASSQDTGTYEGYGYTF. The CDR3 DNA is TGCGCCAGCAGCCAAGATACCGGGACCTACGAAGGCTATGGCTACACCTTC.

This chain joins TRBV27 and TRBJ2-1, with a tentative D call TRBD2 (5 bases). The CDR3 contains 16 residues. Germline-derived CDR1 and CDR2 are MNHEY and SMNVEV (reference sequence). V was clipped by 7 bases and J by 3 bases, with 19 bases between them. The CDR3 reads CASTTSRAGVYNEQFF. CDR3 in DNA: TGTGCCAGCACCACCTCGAGGGCAGGAGTCTACAATGAGCAGTTCTTC.

The chain links TRBV18 to TRBJ2-2; D gene ambiguous. The CDR3 consists of 14 residues. Germline V lookup: CDR1 KGHSH, CDR2 LQKENI. V was pared by 4 bases and J by 3 bases, with 9 bases between. The CDR3 nucleotides are TGTGCCAGCTCACTCCACCGGGACACCGGGGAGCTGTTTTTT. Translation gives CASSLHRDTGELFF.

This chain uses TRBV23-1 with TRBJ2-5, with D possibly being TRBD1 (7 bases). TRBV23-1 is designated an ORF whose function remains uncertain. The CDR3 has 16 amino acids. The V and J ends lost 4 bases and 3 bases respectively, with 18 bases between them. The CDR3, as DNA: TGCGCCAGCAGTCCACGTAGGCGGGACAGAAAAGAGACCCAGTACTTC. Translated: CASSPRRRDRKETQYF.

The genes are TRBV2 and TRBJ2-7; D unresolved. Trimming pared 6 bases from V and 6 bases from J, leaving 12 bases between. Germline CDR1 and CDR2: SNHLY and FYNNEI. This CDR3 comprises 12 residues. CDR3 region: CASSGQPGEQYF. The CDR3 nucleotides read TGTGCCAGCAGCGGCCAACCCGGCGAGCAGTACTTC.

The chain has TRBV5-8 and TRBJ2-5; D is ambiguous. This CDR3 region has 15 residues. V was clipped by 0 bases and J by 2 bases, with 11 bases between them. CDR1 and CDR2 (germline): SGHTS, YDEGEE. The CDR3 region is CASSLGTRGQETQYF. The CDR3 coding sequence is TGTGCCAGCAGCTTGGGTACACGCGGTCAAGAGACCCAGTACTTC.

The V gene is TRBV14, the J gene TRBJ1-3; D is unclear. This CDR3 spans 17 amino acids. Germline V gene data show CDR1 as SGHDN and CDR2 as FVKESK. Trimming pared 4 bases from V and 0 bases from J, leaving 16 bases between. This CDR3 is CASSRVGSVHSGNTIYF. CDR3 nucleotide sequence: TGTGCCAGCAGCCGAGTGGGCAGCGTACACTCTGGAAACACCATATATTTT.

The J gene is TRBJ2-7, the V gene TRBV5-1; unclear D gene. CDR3 length equals 13 residues. Germline CDR1 reads SGHRS; CDR2 reads YFSETQ. Trimming cost V 5 bases and J 0 bases, with 9 bases left between them. The CDR3 coding sequence is TGCGCCAGCAGAGAACAACCCTCCTACGAGCAGTACTTC. Protein: CASREQPSYEQYF.

This clone was detected a few times. This chain links TRBV7-9 with TRBJ1-1; D might be TRBD1 (6 bases). Germline CDR1 and CDR2: SEHNR and FQNEAQ (reference sequence). The CDR3 has 13 residues. V was clipped by 4 bases and J by 7 bases, with 13 bases between them. The CDR3 nucleotides are TGTGCCAGCAGCTCTAGGGACACCGTTGAAGCTTTCTTT. Its protein is CASSSRDTVEAFF.

Note on this clone: The same CDR3 is also encoded by other DNA sequences in this sample. The rearrangement uses TRBV18 and TRBJ1-3; D uncertain. There are 13 residues in the CDR3. Trimming left V 3 bases short and J 0 bases short, with 3 bases between. Germline loops: CDR1 KGHSH, CDR2 LQKENI. CDR3 sequence reads: CASSPGSGNTIYF. CDR3 DNA: TGTGCCAGCTCACCTGGCTCTGGAAACACCATATATTTT.

The chain couples TRBV27 to TRBJ2-1; 12 nucleotides line up with TRBD2. Trimming at V came to 6 bases and at J to 9 bases, leaving 6 bases not matched to a gene. CDR3 size: 14 residues. The germline gives CDR1 MNHEY, CDR2 SMNVEV (reference sequence). The CDR3 DNA reads as TGTGCCAGCAGCTTGACTAGCGGGAGTCTTGAGCAGTTCTTC. It translates to CASSLTSGSLEQFF.

The chain carries TRBV5-4 and TRBJ1-4; D may be TRBD1 (5 bases). CDR1 SGHNT and CDR2 YYREEE come from the germline V gene (reference sequence). The V gene lost 5 bases and the J gene lost 7 bases, with 21 bases spanning the gap. The CDR3 is 16 residues long. The CDR3 DNA sequence: TGTGCCAGCAGTCTTCGAGGGGCAGGCGCTTCTGAAAAACTGTTTTTT. It encodes CASSLRGAGASEKLFF.

This chain connects TRBV5-1 to TRBJ2-2; 13 bases are shared with TRBD2. The germline gives CDR1 SGHRS, CDR2 YFSETQ. J lost 1 base, V lost 0 bases, and 6 bases had no gene match. This CDR3 is 19 amino acids long. This CDR3 reads CASSLAPRTSGRNTGELFF. CDR3 bases: TGCGCCAGCAGCTTGGCCCCTCGGACTAGCGGGAGGAACACCGGGGAGCTGTTTTTT.

The chain employs TRBV6-6 and TRBJ1-3; D not resolved. Between the trimmed V and J ends, which lost 7 bases and 4 bases, there was a span of 14 bases. In germline, CDR1 is MNHNY, CDR2 SVGAGI (reference sequence). The CDR3 length is 14 residues. The CDR3 bases are TGTGCCAGCACCCTCGACAAGCTCGGAAACACCATATATTTT. Translating it yields CASTLDKLGNTIYF.